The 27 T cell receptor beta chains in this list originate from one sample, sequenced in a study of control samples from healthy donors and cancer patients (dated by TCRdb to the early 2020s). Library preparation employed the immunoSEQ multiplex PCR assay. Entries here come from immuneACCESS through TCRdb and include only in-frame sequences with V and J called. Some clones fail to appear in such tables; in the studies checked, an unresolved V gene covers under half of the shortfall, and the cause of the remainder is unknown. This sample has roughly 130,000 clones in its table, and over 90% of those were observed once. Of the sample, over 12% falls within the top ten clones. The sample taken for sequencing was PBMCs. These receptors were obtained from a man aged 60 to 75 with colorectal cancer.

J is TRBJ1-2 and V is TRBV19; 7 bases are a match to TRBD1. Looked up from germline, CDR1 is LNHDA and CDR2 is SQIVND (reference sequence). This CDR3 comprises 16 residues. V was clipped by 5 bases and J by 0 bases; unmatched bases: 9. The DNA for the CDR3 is TGTGCCAGTAGTCTCTATTCCGGGACAGCTAACTATGGCTACACCTTC. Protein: CASSLYSGTANYGYTF.

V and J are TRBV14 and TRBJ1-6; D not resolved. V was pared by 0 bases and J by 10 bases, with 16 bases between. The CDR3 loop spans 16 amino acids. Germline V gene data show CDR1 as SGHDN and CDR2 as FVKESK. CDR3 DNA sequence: TGTGCCAGCAGCCAAGAATCTGTCTGGGTCTACTCACCCCTCCACTTT. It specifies CASSQESVWVYSPLHF.

The CDR3: CASSFRPGTGKAPYNEQFF. The CDR3 bases are TGTGCCAGTAGTTTTCGTCCCGGGACAGGGAAAGCCCCCTACAATGAGCAGTTCTTC. This chain connects TRBV19 to TRBJ2-1; 9 nucleotides align to TRBD1. Trimming took 5 bases from V and 2 from J; bases not matched to a gene: 16. CDR1 and CDR2 from the germline V gene are LNHDA and SQIVND (reference sequence). The CDR3 is 19 residues long. The entire variable domain, with the rest obtained from reference TRBV19 and TRBJ2-1, is as follows: DGGITQSPKYLFRKEGQNVTLSCEQNLNHDAMYWYRQDPGQGLRLIYYSQIVNDFQKGDIAEGYSVSREKKESFPLTVTSAQKNPTAFYLCASSFRPGTGKAPYNEQFFGPGTRLTVL.

The DNA of the CDR3 is TGTGCCAGTAGTTGGGGCAGGGAGAGGTATGGCTACACCTTC. Protein sequence: CASSWGRERYGYTF. This chain links TRBV19 with TRBJ1-2; TRBD1 is a possible D gene (5 bases). Germline CDR1 LNHDA, CDR2 SQIVND (reference sequence). The CDR3 runs 14 residues. Deletions cut 5 bases from V and 5 bases from J, with 15 bases between.

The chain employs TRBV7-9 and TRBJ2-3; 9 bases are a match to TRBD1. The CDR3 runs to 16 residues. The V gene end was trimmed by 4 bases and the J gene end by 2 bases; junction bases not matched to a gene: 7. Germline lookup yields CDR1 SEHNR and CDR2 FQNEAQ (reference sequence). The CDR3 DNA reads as TGTGCCAGCAGCTCGATACAGGGGGCCTTCACAGATACGCAGTATTTT. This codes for CASSSIQGAFTDTQYF.

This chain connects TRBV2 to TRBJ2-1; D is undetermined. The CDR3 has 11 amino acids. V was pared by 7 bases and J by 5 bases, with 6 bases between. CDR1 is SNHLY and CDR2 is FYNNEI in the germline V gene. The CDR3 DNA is TGTGCCAGCACTAGGGACAATGAGCAGTTCTTC. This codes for CASTRDNEQFF.

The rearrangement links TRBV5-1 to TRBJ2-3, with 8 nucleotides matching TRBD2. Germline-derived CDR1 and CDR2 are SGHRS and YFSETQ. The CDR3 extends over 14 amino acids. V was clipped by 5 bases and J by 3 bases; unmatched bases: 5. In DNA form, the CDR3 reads TGCGCCAGCAGTTCCAGCGGGGGAACAGATACGCAGTATTTT. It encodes CASSSSGGTDTQYF.

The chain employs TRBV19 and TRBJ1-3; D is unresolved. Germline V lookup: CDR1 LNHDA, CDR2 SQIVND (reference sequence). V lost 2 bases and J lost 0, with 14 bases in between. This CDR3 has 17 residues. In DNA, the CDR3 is TGTGCCAGTAGTATAAGCAGATTCCTTATCTCTGGAAACACCATATATTTT. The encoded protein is CASSISRFLISGNTIYF.

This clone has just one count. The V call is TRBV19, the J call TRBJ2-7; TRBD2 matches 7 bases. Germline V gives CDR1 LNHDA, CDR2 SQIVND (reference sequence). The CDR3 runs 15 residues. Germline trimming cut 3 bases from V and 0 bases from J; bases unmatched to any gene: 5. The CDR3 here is CASSIYGGSSYEQYF. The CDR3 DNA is TGTGCCAGTAGTATTTACGGGGGGAGCTCCTACGAGCAGTACTTC. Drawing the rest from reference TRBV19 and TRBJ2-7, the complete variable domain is DGGITQSPKYLFRKEGQNVTLSCEQNLNHDAMYWYRQDPGQGLRLIYYSQIVNDFQKGDIAEGYSVSREKKESFPLTVTSAQKNPTAFYLCASSIYGGSSYEQYFGPGTRLTVT.

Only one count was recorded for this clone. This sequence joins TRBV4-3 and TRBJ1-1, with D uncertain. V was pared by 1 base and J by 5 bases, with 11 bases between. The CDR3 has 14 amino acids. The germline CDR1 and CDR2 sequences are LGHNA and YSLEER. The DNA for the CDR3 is TGCGCCAGCAGCCAAGCGGTATCTGGTACTGAAGCTTTCTTT. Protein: CASSQAVSGTEAFF.

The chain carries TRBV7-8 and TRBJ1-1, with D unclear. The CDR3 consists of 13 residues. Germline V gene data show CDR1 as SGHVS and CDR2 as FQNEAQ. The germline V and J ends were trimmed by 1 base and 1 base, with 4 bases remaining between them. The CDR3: CASSLGANTEAFF. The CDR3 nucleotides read TGTGCCAGCAGCTTAGGGGCGAACACTGAAGCTTTCTTT.

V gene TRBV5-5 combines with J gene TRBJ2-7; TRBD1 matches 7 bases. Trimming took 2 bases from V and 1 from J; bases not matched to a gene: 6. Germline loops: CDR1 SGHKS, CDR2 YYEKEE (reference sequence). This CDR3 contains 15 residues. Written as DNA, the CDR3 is TGTGCCAGCAGCTTACAGGGGATAATTTCCTACGAGCAGTACTTC. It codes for CASSLQGIISYEQYF.

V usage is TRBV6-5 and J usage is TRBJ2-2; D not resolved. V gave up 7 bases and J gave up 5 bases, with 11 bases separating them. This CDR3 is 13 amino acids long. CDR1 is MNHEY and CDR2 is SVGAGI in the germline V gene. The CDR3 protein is CASTKGNTGELFF. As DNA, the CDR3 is TGTGCCAGCACAAAGGGAAATACCGGGGAGCTGTTTTTT.

CDR3 nucleotides: TGTGCCAGTAGCCAAACTAGCGGTTCCACAGATACGCAGTATTTT. Protein: CASSQTSGSTDTQYF. This chain links TRBV19 with TRBJ2-3; 8 nucleotides agree with TRBD2. Per the germline V gene, CDR1 is LNHDA and CDR2 is SQIVND (reference sequence). The CDR3 has 15 amino acids. The V and J ends lost 6 bases and 2 bases, in that order; junction bases with no gene match: 7. The full variable domain, in which reference TRBV19 and TRBJ2-3 provide the parts outside the CDR3, is DGGITQSPKYLFRKEGQNVTLSCEQNLNHDAMYWYRQDPGQGLRLIYYSQIVNDFQKGDIAEGYSVSREKKESFPLTVTSAQKNPTAFYLCASSQTSGSTDTQYFGPGTRLTVL.

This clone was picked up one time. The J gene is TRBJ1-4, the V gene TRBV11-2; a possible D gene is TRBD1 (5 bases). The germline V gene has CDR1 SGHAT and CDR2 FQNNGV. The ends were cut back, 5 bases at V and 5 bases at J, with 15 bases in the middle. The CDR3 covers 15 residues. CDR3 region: CASSPLWGGNEKLFF. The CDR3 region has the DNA TGTGCCAGCAGCCCACTTTGGGGGGGAAATGAAAAACTGTTTTTT.

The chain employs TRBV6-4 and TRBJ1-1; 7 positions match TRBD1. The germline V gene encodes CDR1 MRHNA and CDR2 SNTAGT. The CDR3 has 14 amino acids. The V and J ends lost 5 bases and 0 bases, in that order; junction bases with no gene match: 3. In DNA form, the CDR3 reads TGTGCCAGCAGTAGGACAGGTATGAACACTGAAGCTTTCTTT. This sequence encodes CASSRTGMNTEAFF.

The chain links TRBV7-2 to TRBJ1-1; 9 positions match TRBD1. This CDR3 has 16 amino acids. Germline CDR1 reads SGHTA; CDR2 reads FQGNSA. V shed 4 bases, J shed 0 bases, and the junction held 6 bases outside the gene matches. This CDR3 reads CASSWSTGGMNTEAFF. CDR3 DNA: TGTGCCAGCAGCTGGTCGACAGGGGGGATGAACACTGAAGCTTTCTTT.

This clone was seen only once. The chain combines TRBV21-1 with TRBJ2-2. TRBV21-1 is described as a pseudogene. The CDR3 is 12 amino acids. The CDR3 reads CASSKTTGELFF. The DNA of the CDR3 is TGTGCCAGCAGCAAAACCACCGGGGAGCTGTTTTTT.

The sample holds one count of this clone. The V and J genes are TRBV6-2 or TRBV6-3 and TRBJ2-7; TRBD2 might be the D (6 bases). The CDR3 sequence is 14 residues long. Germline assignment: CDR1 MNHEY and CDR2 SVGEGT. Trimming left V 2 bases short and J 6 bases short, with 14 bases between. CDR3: CASSYPAAGREQYF. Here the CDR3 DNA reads TGTGCCAGCAGTTACCCCGCGGCGGGGCGCGAGCAGTACTTC.

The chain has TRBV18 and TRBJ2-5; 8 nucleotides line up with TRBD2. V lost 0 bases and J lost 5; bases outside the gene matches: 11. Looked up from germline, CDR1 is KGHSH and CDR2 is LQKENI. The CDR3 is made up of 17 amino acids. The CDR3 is CASSPPGLAGPYETQYF. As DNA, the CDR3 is TGTGCCAGCTCACCACCCGGCCTAGCGGGCCCGTACGAGACCCAGTACTTC.

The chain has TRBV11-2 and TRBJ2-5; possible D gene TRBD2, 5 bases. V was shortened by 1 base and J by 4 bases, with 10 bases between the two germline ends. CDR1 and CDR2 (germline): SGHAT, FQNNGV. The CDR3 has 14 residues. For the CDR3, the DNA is TGTGCCAGCAGCTTAGGGCTAGCAGGAGAGACCCAGTACTTC. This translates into CASSLGLAGETQYF.

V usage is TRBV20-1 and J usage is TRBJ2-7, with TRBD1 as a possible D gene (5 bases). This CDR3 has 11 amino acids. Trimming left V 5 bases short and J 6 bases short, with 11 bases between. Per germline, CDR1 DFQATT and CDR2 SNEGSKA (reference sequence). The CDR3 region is CSAYDSLEQYF. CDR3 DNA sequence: TGCAGTGCTTATGACAGCCTCGAGCAGTACTTC.

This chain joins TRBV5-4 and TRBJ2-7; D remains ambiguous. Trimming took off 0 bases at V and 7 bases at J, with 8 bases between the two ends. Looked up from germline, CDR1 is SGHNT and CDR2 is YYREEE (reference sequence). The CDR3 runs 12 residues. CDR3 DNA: TGTGCCAGCAGCTTGGATGGCGGAGAGCAGTACTTC. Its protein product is CASSLDGGEQYF.

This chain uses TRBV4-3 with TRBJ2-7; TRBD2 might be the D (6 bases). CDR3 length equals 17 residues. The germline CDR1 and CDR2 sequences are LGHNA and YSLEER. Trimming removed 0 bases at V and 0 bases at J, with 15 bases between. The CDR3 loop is CASSQDYPAGPSYEQYF. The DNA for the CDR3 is TGCGCCAGCAGCCAAGATTATCCGGCGGGACCCTCCTACGAGCAGTACTTC.

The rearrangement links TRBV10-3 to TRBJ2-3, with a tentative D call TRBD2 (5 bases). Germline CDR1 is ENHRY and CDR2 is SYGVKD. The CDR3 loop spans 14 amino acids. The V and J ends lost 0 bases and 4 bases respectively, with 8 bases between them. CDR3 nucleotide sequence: TGTGCCATCAGTGAGTCGCGGGCCCCAGATACGCAGTATTTT. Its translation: CAISESRAPDTQYF.

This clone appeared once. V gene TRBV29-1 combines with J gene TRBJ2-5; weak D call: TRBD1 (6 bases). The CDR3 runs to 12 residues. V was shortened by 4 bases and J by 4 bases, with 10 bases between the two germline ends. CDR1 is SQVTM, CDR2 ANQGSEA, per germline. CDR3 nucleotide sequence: TGCAGCGTTGTGCAGGGGATAGAGACCCAGTACTTC. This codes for CSVVQGIETQYF. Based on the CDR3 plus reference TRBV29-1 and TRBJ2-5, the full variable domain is SAVISQKPSRDICQRGTSLTIQCQVDSQVTMMFWYRQQPGQSLTLIATANQGSEATYESGFVIDKFPISRPNLTFSTLTVSNMSPEDSSIYLCSVVQGIETQYFGPGTRLLVL.

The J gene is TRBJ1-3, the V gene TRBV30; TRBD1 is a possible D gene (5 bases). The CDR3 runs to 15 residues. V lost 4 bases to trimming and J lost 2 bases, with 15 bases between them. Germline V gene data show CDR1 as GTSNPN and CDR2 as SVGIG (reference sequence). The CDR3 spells CAWIFPPDTGNTIYF. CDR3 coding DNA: TGTGCCTGGATTTTTCCCCCGGACACTGGAAACACCATATATTTT.